One and the same sample provided the 20 T cell receptor beta chains below, sequenced in a study of OX40 agonist ivuxolimab in advanced cancers. The library relied on the immunoSEQ multiplex PCR assay. The clones in this table, taken by TCRdb from immuneACCESS, are in-frame only. Not every clone is retained; where verified, under half of the shortfall comes from an unresolved V gene, and the cause of the rest is unknown. Here the sample has 25,000 to 40,000 clones; over 65% occur a single time. The ten top clones hold approximately 12% of the sample. The sample was CD4+ or CD8+ T cells sorted from blood, taken in a trial of the OX40 agonist ivuxolimab. These receptors were collected from an adult with an advanced solid tumor such as melanoma, head and neck, liver or kidney cancer.

The genes are TRBV13 and TRBJ2-7; D might be TRBD2 (5 bases). Germline CDR1 and CDR2: PRHDT and FYEKMQ (reference sequence). V lost 5 bases, J lost 1 base, and 15 bases lay in between. The CDR3 has 15 residues. The CDR3 region has the DNA TGTGCCAGCAGCCACCTATCACGGGGATCCTACGAGCAGTACTTC. Its protein is CASSHLSRGSYEQYF.

V and J are TRBV28 and TRBJ2-1; tentatively, D is TRBD2 (5 bases). The CDR3 has 17 residues. V lost 4 bases, J lost 2 bases, and 18 bases lay in between. Germline CDR1 reads MDHEN; CDR2 reads SYDVKM. CDR3 amino acids: CASSSLLGDPTYNEQFF. The DNA of the CDR3 is TGTGCCAGCAGTTCGCTGCTGGGAGACCCAACCTACAATGAGCAGTTCTTC.

The chain recombines TRBV7-8 with TRBJ2-1, with D unclear. The CDR3 contains 12 residues. Trimming stripped 5 bases from V and 7 bases from J, with 9 bases between. Germline CDR1 SGHVS, CDR2 FQNEAQ. DNA of the CDR3: TGTGCCAGCAGCAGTATCCTTAATGAGCAGTTCTTC. It is translated as CASSSILNEQFF.

V gene TRBV7-8 combines with J gene TRBJ2-2; 8 nucleotides match TRBD2. The germline gives CDR1 SGHVS, CDR2 FQNEAQ. With 6 bases clipped from V and 1 base from J, the junction kept 7 bases outside the gene matches. This CDR3 comprises 16 residues. The CDR3 protein is CASSPILAGNTGELFF. For the CDR3, the DNA is TGTGCCAGCAGTCCTATTCTAGCGGGGAACACCGGGGAGCTGTTTTTT.

The V gene is TRBV5-8, the J gene TRBJ2-7; TRBD2 might be the D (6 bases). The V and J ends lost 0 bases and 0 bases respectively, with 10 bases between them. Germline CDR1 reads SGHTS; CDR2 reads YDEGEE. This CDR3 has 15 residues. The DNA of the CDR3 is TGTGCCAGCAGCTTGGCCTGGGACTTCTCCTACGAGCAGTACTTC. Its translation is CASSLAWDFSYEQYF.

The chain employs TRBV6-1 and TRBJ1-1; D is possibly TRBD1 (5 bases). V was shortened by 8 bases and J by 6 bases, with 16 bases between the two germline ends. The CDR3 has 13 amino acids. Germline assignment: CDR1 MNHNS and CDR2 SASEGT. The chain's CDR3 is CASPRPGASEAFF. In DNA form, the CDR3 reads TGTGCCAGCCCCCGGCCCGGGGCGTCTGAAGCTTTCTTT.

V gene TRBV7-9 combines with J gene TRBJ2-3, with D maybe TRBD1 (5 bases). Germline V gives CDR1 SEHNR, CDR2 FQNEAQ (reference sequence). The CDR3 covers 18 residues. Trimming left V 2 bases short and J 0 bases short, with 18 bases between. The CDR3 here is CASSLKQVPVPSTDTQYF. The CDR3 DNA sequence: TGTGCCAGCAGCTTAAAACAGGTCCCTGTACCTAGCACAGATACGCAGTATTTT.

The chain joins TRBV9 to TRBJ2-1; TRBD2 matches at 10 bases. CDR3 size: 15 residues. The J segment lost 9 bases and the V segment lost 6 bases, leaving 12 bases of the junction unmatched. The germline CDR1 and CDR2 sequences are SGDLS and YYNGEE. The CDR3 protein is CASNPSSGSMGEQFF. The CDR3 DNA reads as TGTGCCAGCAACCCGTCTAGCGGGAGTATGGGTGAGCAGTTCTTC. The whole variable domain, filled in from reference TRBV9 and TRBJ2-1, reads DSGVTQTPKHLITATGQRVTLRCSPRSGDLSVYWYQQSLDQGLQFLIQYYNGEERAKGNILERFSAQQFPDLHSELNLSSLELGDSALYFCASNPSSGSMGEQFFGPGTRLTVL.

The chain recombines TRBV13 with TRBJ2-1; D ambiguous. Germline loops: CDR1 PRHDT, CDR2 FYEKMQ (reference sequence). CDR3 length: 17 residues. The V gene lost 0 bases and the J gene lost 0 bases, with 12 bases spanning the gap. Here the CDR3 reads CASSLGRSISSYNEQFF. DNA for the CDR3: TGTGCCAGCAGCTTAGGCCGCAGTATTAGCTCCTACAATGAGCAGTTCTTC.

The genes are TRBV10-2 and TRBJ2-7; 7 nucleotides align to TRBD1. With V trimmed by 4 bases and J by 2 bases, 5 bases remained unmatched. CDR3 length equals 14 residues. The germline CDR1 and CDR2 sequences are WSHSY and SAAADI. The DNA of the CDR3 is TGCGCCAGCAGTGTTAGGCAGGGGGCCTACGAGCAGTACTTC. It translates to CASSVRQGAYEQYF.

J is TRBJ1-1 and V is TRBV11-2; the D is unclear. Germline CDR1 SGHAT, CDR2 FQNNGV. The CDR3 is 12 amino acids. Trimming stripped 4 bases from V and 8 bases from J, with 11 bases between. This chain's CDR3 is CASSSPTQEAFF. In nucleotides, the CDR3 is TGTGCCAGCAGCTCGCCGACGCAGGAAGCTTTCTTT.

The J gene is TRBJ2-7, the V gene TRBV5-1, with 7 bases identical to TRBD1. The CDR3 is made up of 14 amino acids. V was pared by 4 bases and J by 0 bases, with 4 bases of the junction left unmatched. Germline V gene lookup returns CDR1 SGHRS and CDR2 YFSETQ. As DNA, the CDR3 is TGCGCCAGCAGCAGAGGGACAGACTCCTACGAGCAGTACTTC. Its translation: CASSRGTDSYEQYF.

The rearrangement uses TRBV28 and TRBJ1-2; 8 bases fit TRBD1. Germline V lookup: CDR1 MDHEN, CDR2 SYDVKM. The J segment lost 7 bases and the V segment lost 4 bases, leaving 11 bases of the junction unmatched. CDR3 length: 15 residues. The DNA of the CDR3 is TGTGCCAGCAGTTCTTTACAGGGGGATGGTGGTGGCTACACCTTC. It translates to CASSSLQGDGGGYTF.

The chain links TRBV10-2 to TRBJ2-1, with 10 bases identical to TRBD1. CDR1 is WSHSY, CDR2 SAAADI, per germline. The trim removed 6 bases at V and 0 bases at J, leaving 11 bases unmatched. This CDR3 is built from 18 residues. The CDR3 reads CASSLTGGQGSSYNEQFF. For the CDR3, the DNA is TGCGCCAGCAGCTTGACAGGGGGCCAAGGAAGCTCCTACAATGAGCAGTTCTTC.

The genes are TRBV5-1 and TRBJ2-1; 12 bases are shared with TRBD2. This CDR3 has 16 amino acids. J gave up 6 bases and V 0 bases, and 4 bases lay outside the gene matches. Germline CDR1 SGHRS, CDR2 YFSETQ. The CDR3 DNA reads TGCGCCAGCAGCTTGGGACTAGCGGGAGTCGGCAATGAGCAGTTCTTC. This gives the protein CASSLGLAGVGNEQFF.

V gene TRBV29-1 combines with J gene TRBJ2-7; TRBD2 matches at 10 bases. V shed 2 bases and J 2 bases; nucleotides not matched to a gene: 6. This CDR3 spans 15 amino acids. Germline values: CDR1 SQVTM, CDR2 ANQGSEA. This CDR3 is CSVESPAGGPYEQYF. CDR3 coding DNA: TGCAGCGTTGAAAGTCCAGCGGGGGGGCCCTACGAGCAGTACTTC.

This sequence joins TRBV4-1 and TRBJ1-1; D is possibly TRBD1 (5 bases). V lost 6 bases to trimming and J lost 2 bases, with 10 bases between them. The CDR3 has 13 amino acids. Germline CDR1 reads MGHRA; CDR2 reads YSYEKL. This CDR3 reads CASSPGSNTEAFF. DNA for the CDR3: TGCGCCAGCAGTCCAGGGAGTAACACTGAAGCTTTCTTT.

The V gene is TRBV5-6, the J gene TRBJ1-1; no clear D gene. This CDR3 spans 13 amino acids. Germline V gene sequence: CDR1 SGHDT, CDR2 YYEEEE. Trimming stripped 2 bases from V and 6 bases from J, with 11 bases between. The CDR3 loop reads CASSLGRAPEAFF. For the CDR3, the DNA is TGTGCCAGCAGCTTAGGAAGGGCCCCTGAAGCTTTCTTT. The full variable domain, its missing parts supplied by reference TRBV5-6 and TRBJ1-1, is DAGVTQSPTHLIKTRGQQVTLRCSPKSGHDTVSWYQQALGQGPQFIFQYYEEEERQRGNFPDRFSGHQFPNYSSELNVNALLLGDSALYLCASSLGRAPEAFFGQGTRLTVV.

V usage is TRBV27 and J usage is TRBJ1-5; D gene uncertain. This CDR3 contains 20 residues. Trimming removed 3 bases from V and 1 base from J, with 25 bases in between. Germline V CDR1 and CDR2: MNHEY, SMNVEV (reference sequence). In DNA, the CDR3 is TGTGCCAGCAGTTTCAGGACCGTGAACCGCGGTTTGTGGAGCAATCAGCCCCAGCATTTT. Protein sequence: CASSFRTVNRGLWSNQPQHF.

The chain links TRBV28 to TRBJ2-2; 10 bases fit TRBD2. The V gene end was trimmed by 2 bases and the J gene end by 4 bases; junction bases not matched to a gene: 4. The V gene's germline CDR1 is MDHEN and CDR2 SYDVKM. This CDR3 spans 16 amino acids. In DNA, the CDR3 is TGTGCCAGCAGTTTAATAGCGGGAGGTAGCACCGGGGAGCTGTTTTTT. This codes for CASSLIAGGSTGELFF.